This TCR beta chain was recorded in a study of blood T cell repertoires in COVID-19 (dated by TCRdb to between 2020 and 2021). For the study in its entirety: The collaborator samples originated in the United States, Italy and Spain and spanned the acute and convalescent phases of COVID-19. The prospective study material was composed of cDNA or gDNA derived from T cells, B-cell-depleted T cells, or PBMCs. A de-identified subject ID, COVID-19 status, age in years and sex were almost always included in the sample metadata. Subjects who had been exposed to COVID-19, were actively infected with it, or had recovered from it provided the deeply sampled blood TCRbeta repertoires that made up the dataset. Where available, HLA class I and class II types were taken from metadata supplied by the sample provider and were not determined by assay-based typing. Samples came from the ongoing ImmuneRACE study (first 160 participants) plus 1,254 subjects from 6 global collaborators. The repertoires were released in a freely available public database intended as a resource for research on the immune response to SARS-CoV-2.

The research as a whole found: How much clinical and demographic metadata was included differed by source and by participant, and the metadata was provided uncurated.

The immunoSEQ Assay, a bias-controlled multiplex PCR, was used to amplify TCRbeta CDR3 regions from genomic DNA. Per the authors' processing: The number of nucleated cells in each sample was estimated by amplification of reference gene primers within the assay. Sequence reads were collapsed and filtered to measure the absolute abundance of every unique TCRbeta CDR3 rearrangement. For each sample, productive Simpson clonality was calculated by taking the square root of Simpson's diversity index across productive rearrangements. TCRdb provides this immuneACCESS table in a form limited to in-frame rearrangements. Some clones are lacking; in checked studies, under half of them reflect an unresolved V gene, and why the rest are absent is not known. D and trimming were read from the DNA, whereas the V and J calls and clone size are those reported in that table. For this sample there are approximately 60,000 clones; roughly 84% appear just once. The top ten hold approximately 17% of the sample.

The CDR3 covers 12 residues, taking in both the cysteine and the phenylalanine. Solely the CDR3 DNA is kept, with 36 bases framed from the first base. The trim is 4 bases for V and 5 bases for J, with a gap of 12 bases between the germline ends. The CDR1 and CDR2 encoded by the germline V gene are SQVTM and ANQGSEA. Regarding this clone: Its recognized antigen is unknown. One base away there is no much larger clone; base qualities are not given.

Whole blood was collected in K2EDTA tubes by collaborating institutions according to the institutions' own protocols. Collaborator samples were shipped for TCRbeta analysis as frozen whole blood, isolated PBMCs, or DNA extracted from either sample type. This clonotype originated in a man in his 70s with active COVID-19. The V gene is TRBV29-1 and the J gene is TRBJ2-7; a tentative D match to TRBD2 spans 5 bases. The source material was peripheral blood. The DNA sequence is given as TGCAGCGTTGGGACGGACTCTAACGAGCAGTACTTC. Translated, it gives CSVGTDSNEQYF.